The entry below describes one TCR beta chain. These data are taken from a study of blood T cell repertoires in COVID-19. In the source study's methods: Cell counts per sample came from amplifying reference gene primers. Measured with immunoSEQ multiplex PCR; TCRdb has only the in-frame clones, and not every one. V, J and clone size reflect that table, while D and trimming were determined from the DNA. The sample records 450,000 to 500,000 clones, 80% to 90% being singletons. The sequence was collected from a human donor in a cohort sampled during active COVID-19. Sequenced input: peripheral blood.

In nucleotides, the CDR3 is TGTGCCAGCAGTCGCAGGGTGGACACCGGGGAGCTGTTTTTT. As protein: CASSRRVDTGELFF. The genes are TRBV6-5 and TRBJ2-2, with a weak D call TRBD1 (5 bases). The CDR3 is 14 amino acids. V lost 5 bases and J lost 3, with 10 bases in between. CDR1 and CDR2 from the germline V gene are MNHEY and SVGAGI.